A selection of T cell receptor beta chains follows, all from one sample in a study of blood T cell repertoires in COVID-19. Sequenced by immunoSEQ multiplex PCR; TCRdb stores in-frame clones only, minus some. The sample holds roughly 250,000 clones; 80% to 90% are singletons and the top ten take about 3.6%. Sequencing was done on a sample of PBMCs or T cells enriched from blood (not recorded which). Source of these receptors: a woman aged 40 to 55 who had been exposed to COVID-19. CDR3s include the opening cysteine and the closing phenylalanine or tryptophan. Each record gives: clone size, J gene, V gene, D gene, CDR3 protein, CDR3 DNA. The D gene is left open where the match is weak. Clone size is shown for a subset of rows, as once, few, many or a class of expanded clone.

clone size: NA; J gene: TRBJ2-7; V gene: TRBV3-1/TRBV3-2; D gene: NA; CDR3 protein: CASSLGGSYEQYF; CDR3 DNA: TGTGCCAGCAGCCTAGGCGGTAGCTACGAGCAGTACTTC
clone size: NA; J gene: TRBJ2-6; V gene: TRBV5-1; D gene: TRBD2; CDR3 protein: CASSYLAGTGANVLTF; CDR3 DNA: TGCGCCAGCAGCTATCTAGCGGGGACTGGGGCCAACGTCCTGACTTTC
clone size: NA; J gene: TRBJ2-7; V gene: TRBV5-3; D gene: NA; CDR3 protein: CARSLPRAHEQYF; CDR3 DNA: TGTGCCAGAAGCCTGCCCAGGGCCCACGAGCAGTACTTC
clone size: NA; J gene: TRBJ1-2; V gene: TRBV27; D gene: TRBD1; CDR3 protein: CASSPRQGASYGYTF; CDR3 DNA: TGTGCCAGCAGTCCAAGACAGGGGGCAAGCTATGGCTACACCTTC
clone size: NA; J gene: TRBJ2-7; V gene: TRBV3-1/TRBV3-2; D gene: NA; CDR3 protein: CASSPSGGYYEQYF; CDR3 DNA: TGTGCCAGCAGCCCGAGCGGAGGTTATTACGAGCAGTACTTC
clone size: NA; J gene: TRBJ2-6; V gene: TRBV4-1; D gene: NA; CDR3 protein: CASSQPPGEAGANVLTF; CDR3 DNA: TGCGCCAGCAGCCAACCCCCGGGGGAGGCTGGGGCCAACGTCCTGACTTTC
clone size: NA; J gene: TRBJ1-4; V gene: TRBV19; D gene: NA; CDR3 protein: CASTAGAANEKLFF; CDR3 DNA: TGTGCCAGTACCGCGGGGGCGGCGAATGAAAAACTGTTTTTT
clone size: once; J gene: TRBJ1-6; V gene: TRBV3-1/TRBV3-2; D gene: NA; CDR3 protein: CASSQGRQLTNSPLHF; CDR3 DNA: TGTGCCAGCAGCCAAGGGCGCCAACTAACTAATTCACCCCTCCACTTT
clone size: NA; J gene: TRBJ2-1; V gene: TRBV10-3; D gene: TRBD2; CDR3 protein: CAISVERGGYNEQFF; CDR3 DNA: TGTGCCATCAGTGTTGAGCGGGGGGGCTACAATGAGCAGTTCTTC
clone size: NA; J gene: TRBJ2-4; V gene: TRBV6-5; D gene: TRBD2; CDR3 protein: CASSGGLAKNIQYF; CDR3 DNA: TGTGCCAGCAGCGGGGGGTTAGCCAAAAACATTCAGTACTTC
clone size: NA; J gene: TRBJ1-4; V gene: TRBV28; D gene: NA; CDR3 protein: CASSLGDWGSTNEKLFF; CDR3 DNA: TGTGCCAGCAGCCTAGGGGACTGGGGCTCAACTAATGAAAAACTGTTTTTT
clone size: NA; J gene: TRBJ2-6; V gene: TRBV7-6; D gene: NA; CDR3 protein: CASSPNTGGANVLTF; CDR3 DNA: TGTGCCAGCAGCCCGAACACAGGTGGGGCCAACGTCCTGACTTTC
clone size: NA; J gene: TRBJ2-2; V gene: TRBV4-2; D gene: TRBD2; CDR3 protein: CASSQGLAENTGELFF; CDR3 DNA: TGTGCCAGCAGCCAAGGACTAGCGGAGAACACCGGGGAGCTGTTTTTT
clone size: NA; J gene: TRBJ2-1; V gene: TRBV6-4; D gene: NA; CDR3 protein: CASTKRYGSPYNEQFF; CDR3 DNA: TGTGCCAGCACCAAGCGGTACGGGAGTCCCTACAATGAGCAGTTCTTC
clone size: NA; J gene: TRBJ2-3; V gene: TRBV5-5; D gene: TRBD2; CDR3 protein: CASSSGTSGPTDTQYF; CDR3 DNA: TGTGCCAGCAGCTCAGGGACTAGCGGCCCCACAGATACGCAGTATTTT
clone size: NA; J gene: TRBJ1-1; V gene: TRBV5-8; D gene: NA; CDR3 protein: CASTPVRRGRNTEAFF; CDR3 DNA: TGTGCCAGCACCCCGGTCCGGCGTGGGAGGAACACTGAAGCTTTCTTT
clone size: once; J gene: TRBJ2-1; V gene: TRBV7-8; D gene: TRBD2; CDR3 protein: CASSFLPQGLAGDNEQFF; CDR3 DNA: TGTGCCAGCAGCTTCTTGCCCCAGGGACTAGCGGGGGACAATGAGCAGTTCTTC
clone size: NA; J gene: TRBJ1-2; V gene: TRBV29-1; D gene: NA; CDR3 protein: CSVEVDGYTF; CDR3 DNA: TGCAGCGTTGAGGTAGATGGCTACACCTTC
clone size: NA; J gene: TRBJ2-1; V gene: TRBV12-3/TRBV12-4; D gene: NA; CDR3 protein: CASSFGAGRQFF; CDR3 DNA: TGTGCCAGCAGTTTCGGGGCGGGGAGGCAGTTCTTC
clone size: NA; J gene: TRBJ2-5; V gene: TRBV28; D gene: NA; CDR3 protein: CASSFYGRGGETQYF; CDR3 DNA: TGTGCCAGCAGTTTTTACGGCAGGGGCGGGGAGACCCAGTACTTC
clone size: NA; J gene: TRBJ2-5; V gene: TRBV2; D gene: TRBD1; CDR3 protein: CASTVDRAETQYF; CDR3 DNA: TGTGCCAGCACGGTCGACAGGGCGGAGACCCAGTACTTC
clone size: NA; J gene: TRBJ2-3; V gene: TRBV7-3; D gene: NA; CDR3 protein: CASSLFGGATDTQYF; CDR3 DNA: TGTGCCAGCAGCTTATTCGGCGGGGCCACAGATACGCAGTATTTT
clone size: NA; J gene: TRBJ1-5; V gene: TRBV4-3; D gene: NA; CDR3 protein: CASSQDYRPNQPQHF; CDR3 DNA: TGCGCCAGCAGCCAAGACTACAGGCCAAATCAGCCCCAGCATTTT
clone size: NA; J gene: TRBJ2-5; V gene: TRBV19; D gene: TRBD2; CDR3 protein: CASSIAILAGGQETQYF; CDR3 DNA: TGTGCCAGTAGTATTGCGATTCTAGCGGGGGGCCAAGAGACCCAGTACTTC
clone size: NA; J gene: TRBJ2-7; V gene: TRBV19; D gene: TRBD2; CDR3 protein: CASSALAGAYEQYF; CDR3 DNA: TGTGCCAGTAGTGCACTAGCGGGGGCTTACGAGCAGTACTTC
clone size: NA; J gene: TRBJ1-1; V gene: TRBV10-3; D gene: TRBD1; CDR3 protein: CAISEGQGPNTEAFF; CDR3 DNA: TGTGCCATCAGTGAAGGACAGGGGCCGAACACTGAAGCTTTCTTT
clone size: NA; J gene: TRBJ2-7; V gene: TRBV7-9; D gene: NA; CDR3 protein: CASSLPPGQSYEQYF; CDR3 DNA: TGTGCCAGCAGCTTACCGCCGGGACAATCCTACGAGCAGTACTTC
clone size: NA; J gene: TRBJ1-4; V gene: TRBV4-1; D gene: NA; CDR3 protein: CASSQEDWNEKLFF; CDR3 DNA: TGCGCCAGCAGCCAAGAAGACTGGAATGAAAAACTGTTTTTT
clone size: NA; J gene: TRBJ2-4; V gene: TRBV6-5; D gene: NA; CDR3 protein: CASSYSSGHRGNIQYF; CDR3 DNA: TGTGCCAGCAGTTACTCGTCCGGGCACCGGGGAAACATTCAGTACTTC
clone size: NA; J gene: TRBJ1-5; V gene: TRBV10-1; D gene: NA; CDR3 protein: CASSDPEGYGQPQHF; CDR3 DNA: TGCGCCAGCAGTGACCCTGAGGGATACGGGCAGCCCCAGCATTTT
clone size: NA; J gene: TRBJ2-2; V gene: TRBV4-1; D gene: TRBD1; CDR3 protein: CASSRQGQSTGELFF; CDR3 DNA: TGCGCCAGCTCCCGCCAGGGACAGAGCACCGGGGAGCTGTTTTTT
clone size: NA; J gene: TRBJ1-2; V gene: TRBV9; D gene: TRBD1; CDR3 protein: CASSDGGGFLNYGYTF; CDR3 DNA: TGTGCCAGCAGCGACGGAGGGGGCTTTTTGAACTATGGCTACACCTTC
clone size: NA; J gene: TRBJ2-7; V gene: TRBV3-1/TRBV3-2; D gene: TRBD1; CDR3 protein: CASSQDRTGGADEQYF; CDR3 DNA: TGTGCCAGCAGCCAAGATAGAACAGGGGGCGCGGACGAGCAGTACTTC
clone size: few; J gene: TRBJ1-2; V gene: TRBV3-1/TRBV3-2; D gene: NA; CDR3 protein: CASSQVRDYDPVNYGYTF; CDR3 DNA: TGTGCCAGCAGCCAAGTCCGGGACTACGACCCGGTTAACTATGGCTACACCTTC
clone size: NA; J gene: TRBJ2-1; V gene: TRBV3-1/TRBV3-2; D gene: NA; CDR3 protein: CASSQDLSLYNEQFF; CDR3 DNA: TGTGCCAGCAGCCAAGATCTATCCCTTTACAATGAGCAGTTCTTC
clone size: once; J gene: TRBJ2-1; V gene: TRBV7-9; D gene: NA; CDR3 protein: CASSLPPRLGFHNEQFF; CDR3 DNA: TGTGCCAGCAGTCTCCCCCCCCGACTAGGATTTCACAATGAGCAGTTCTTC
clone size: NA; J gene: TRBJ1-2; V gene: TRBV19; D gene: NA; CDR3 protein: CASSAGVRGYTF; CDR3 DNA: TGTGCCAGTAGTGCAGGGGTCCGCGGCTACACCTTC
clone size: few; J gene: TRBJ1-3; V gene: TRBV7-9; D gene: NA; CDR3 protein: CASSLGVASRSSGNTIYF; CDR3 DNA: TGTGCCAGCAGCTTAGGTGTCGCGTCCCGAAGCTCTGGAAACACCATATATTTT
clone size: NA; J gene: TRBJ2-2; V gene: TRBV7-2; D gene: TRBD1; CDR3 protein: CASSQTGYQAGELFF; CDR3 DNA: TGTGCCAGCAGCCAGACAGGGTATCAGGCCGGGGAGCTGTTTTTT
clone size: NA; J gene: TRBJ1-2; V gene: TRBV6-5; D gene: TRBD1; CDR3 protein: CASSSSLTGVNGYTF; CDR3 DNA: TGTGCCAGCAGTTCCTCTCTAACAGGGGTTAATGGCTACACCTTC
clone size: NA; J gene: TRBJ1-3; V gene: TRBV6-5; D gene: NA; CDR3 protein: CASSRTGFSGNTIYF; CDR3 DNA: TGTGCCAGCAGTAGAACAGGGTTCTCTGGAAACACCATATATTTT
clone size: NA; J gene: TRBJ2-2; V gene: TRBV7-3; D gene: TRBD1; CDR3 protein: CASSLWTGIYPTGELFF; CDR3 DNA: TGTGCCAGCAGCCTCTGGACAGGGATTTATCCGACCGGGGAGCTGTTTTTT
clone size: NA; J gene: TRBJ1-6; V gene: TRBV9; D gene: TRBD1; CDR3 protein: CASSKGQGSNSPLHF; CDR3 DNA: TGTGCCAGCAGCAAGGGACAGGGAAGCAATTCACCCCTCCACTTT
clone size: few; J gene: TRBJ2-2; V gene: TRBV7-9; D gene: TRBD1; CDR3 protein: CASSPDRVSAGELFF; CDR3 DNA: TGTGCCAGCAGCCCGGACAGGGTCTCCGCCGGGGAGCTGTTTTTT
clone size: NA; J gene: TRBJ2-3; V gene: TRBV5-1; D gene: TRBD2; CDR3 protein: CASSHGTSGHIDTQYF; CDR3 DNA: TGCGCCAGCAGCCACGGGACTAGCGGGCACATAGATACGCAGTATTTT
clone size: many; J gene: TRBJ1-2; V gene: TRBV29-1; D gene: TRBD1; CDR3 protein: CSVVGGQGGNGYTF; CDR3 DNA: TGCAGCGTTGTAGGGGGACAGGGTGGAAATGGCTACACCTTC